This T cell receptor beta chain was profiled in a study of T cell responses to AZD1222 COVID-19 vaccine. General observations from the study: Spike-specific TCR breadth and depth rose after two AZD1222 doses. Reports indicate that nearly half of spike-specific TCRs are directed at unmutated variant regions.

The assay was immunoSEQ multiplex PCR, and TCRdb's table has in-frame clones only and misses some. The table lists around 100,000 clones, 80% to 95% of them singletons, with about 1.8% in the top ten. With regard to this clone: As yet, its antigen is unknown.

V was clipped by 8 bases and J by 2 bases, with 10 bases between them. Germline V gene lookup returns CDR1 MDHEN and CDR2 SYDVKM. There are 12 residues in the CDR3. Source: peripheral blood, taken on day 0 of AZD1222 vaccination. The TCR originated in an adult in good health. This sequence joins TRBV28 and TRBJ2-7; no definite D call. The CDR3 here is CASGEGPYEQYF. The CDR3 bases are TGTGCCAGCGGGGAAGGTCCCTACGAGCAGTACTTC.